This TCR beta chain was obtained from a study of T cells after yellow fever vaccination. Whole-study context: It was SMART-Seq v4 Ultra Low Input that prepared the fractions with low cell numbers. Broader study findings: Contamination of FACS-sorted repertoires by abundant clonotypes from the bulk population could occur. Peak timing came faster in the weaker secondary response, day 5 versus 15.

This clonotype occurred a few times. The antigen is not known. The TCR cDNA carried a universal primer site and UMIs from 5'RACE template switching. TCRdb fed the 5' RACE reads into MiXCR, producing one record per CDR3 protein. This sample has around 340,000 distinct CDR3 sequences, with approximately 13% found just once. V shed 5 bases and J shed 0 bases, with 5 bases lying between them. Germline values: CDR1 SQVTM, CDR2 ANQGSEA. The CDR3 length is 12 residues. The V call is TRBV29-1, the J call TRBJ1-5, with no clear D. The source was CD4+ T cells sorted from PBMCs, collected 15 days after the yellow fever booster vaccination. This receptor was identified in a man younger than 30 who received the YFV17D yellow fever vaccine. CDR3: CSVSDSNQPQHF. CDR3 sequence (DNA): TGCAGCGTTTCAGATAGCAATCAGCCCCAGCATTTT.